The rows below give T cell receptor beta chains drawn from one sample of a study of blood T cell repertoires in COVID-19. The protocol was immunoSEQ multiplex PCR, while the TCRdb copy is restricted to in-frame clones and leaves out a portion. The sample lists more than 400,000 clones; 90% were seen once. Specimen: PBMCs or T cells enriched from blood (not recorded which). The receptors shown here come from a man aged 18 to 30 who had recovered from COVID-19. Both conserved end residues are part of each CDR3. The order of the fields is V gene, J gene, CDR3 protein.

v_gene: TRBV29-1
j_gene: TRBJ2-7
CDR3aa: CSAIGLAGVDEQYF

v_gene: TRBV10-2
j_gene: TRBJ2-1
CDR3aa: CASRNGGEQFF

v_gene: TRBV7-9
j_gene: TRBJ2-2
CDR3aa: CASQARPPGFFNTGELFF

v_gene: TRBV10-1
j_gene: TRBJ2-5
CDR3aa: CASSDRGAETQYF

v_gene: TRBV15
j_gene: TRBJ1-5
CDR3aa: CATSNDRSIAQPQHF

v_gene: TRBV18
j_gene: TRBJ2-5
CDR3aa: CASSRTGEETQYF

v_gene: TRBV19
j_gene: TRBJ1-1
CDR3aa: CASSSTSGTGPEAFF

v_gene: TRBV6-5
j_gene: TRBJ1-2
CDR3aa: CASRPPGGEGYTF

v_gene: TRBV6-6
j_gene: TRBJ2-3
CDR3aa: CASISAGTDTQYF

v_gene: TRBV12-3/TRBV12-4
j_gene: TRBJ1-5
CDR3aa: CASRFSDQPQHF

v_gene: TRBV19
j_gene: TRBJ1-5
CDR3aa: CASAGHEGGNQPQHF

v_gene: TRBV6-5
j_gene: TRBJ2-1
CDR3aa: CASSYLTWTSRDEQFF

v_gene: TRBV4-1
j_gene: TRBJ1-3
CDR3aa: CASSPRQGSGNTIYF

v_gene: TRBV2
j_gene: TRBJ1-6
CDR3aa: CASSQTALWNSPLHF

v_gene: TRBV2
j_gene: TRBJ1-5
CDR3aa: CASGMTGLGDQPQHF

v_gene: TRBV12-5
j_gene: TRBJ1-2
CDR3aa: CASGPRSASYGYTF

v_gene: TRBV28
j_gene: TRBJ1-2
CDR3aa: CASSLLGRVEGYTF

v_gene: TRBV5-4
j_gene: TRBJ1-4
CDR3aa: CASSLRGTGSGDEKLFF

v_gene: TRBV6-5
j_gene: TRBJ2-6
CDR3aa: CASSQGLGANVLTF

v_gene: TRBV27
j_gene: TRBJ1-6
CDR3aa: CASSPRAGTLVSPLHF

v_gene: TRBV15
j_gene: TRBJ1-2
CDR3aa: CATSRQRDLYGYTF

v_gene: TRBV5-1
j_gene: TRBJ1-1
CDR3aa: CASRARYQGMNTEAFF

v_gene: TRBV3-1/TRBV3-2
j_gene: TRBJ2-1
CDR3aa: CASSQGILAGGNEQFF

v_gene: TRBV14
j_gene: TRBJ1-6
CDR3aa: CASSLYSSAPLHF

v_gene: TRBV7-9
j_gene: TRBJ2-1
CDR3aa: CASSLDEGRESNEQFF